This T cell receptor (beta chain) came from a study of metastatic and nonmetastatic thyroid tumors. Study-level background: Repertoire comparisons spanned blood and tumor or nodule tissue from malignant and benign thyroid patients. Study findings and constraints: Benign nodules reportedly had significantly lower TCR beta diversity than malignant thyroid tumors in blood and tumor.

Original processing methods: What underpinned the distant-metastasis classifier for papillary thyroid cancer was the set of CDR3 differences across clinicopathological groups. TCRdb used MiXCR to call clones anew from the PCR reads. These V and J calls originate from TCRdb's pipeline instead of the authors' own analysis. The sample has about 22,000 clones; about 16% are singletons. By its share, this clone is large. What it binds is not known. Germline CDR1 MDHEN, CDR2 SYDVKM. The CDR3 loop spans 15 amino acids. V lost 4 bases, J lost 3 bases, and 16 bases lay in between. No patient received treatment before thyroid surgery.

This rearrangement joins TRBV28 to TRBJ2-7; the D call may be TRBD1 or TRBD2 (5 bases each). This TCR was sampled from a male donor with papillary thyroid cancer or a benign thyroid nodule (not recorded which). Some clones in this sample may be carry-over from other donors' samples. Material: blood. This CDR3 reads CASSSLGPTHYEQYF. In nucleotides, the CDR3 is TGTGCCAGCAGTTCTCTGGGACCGACCCACTACGAGCAGTACTTC.